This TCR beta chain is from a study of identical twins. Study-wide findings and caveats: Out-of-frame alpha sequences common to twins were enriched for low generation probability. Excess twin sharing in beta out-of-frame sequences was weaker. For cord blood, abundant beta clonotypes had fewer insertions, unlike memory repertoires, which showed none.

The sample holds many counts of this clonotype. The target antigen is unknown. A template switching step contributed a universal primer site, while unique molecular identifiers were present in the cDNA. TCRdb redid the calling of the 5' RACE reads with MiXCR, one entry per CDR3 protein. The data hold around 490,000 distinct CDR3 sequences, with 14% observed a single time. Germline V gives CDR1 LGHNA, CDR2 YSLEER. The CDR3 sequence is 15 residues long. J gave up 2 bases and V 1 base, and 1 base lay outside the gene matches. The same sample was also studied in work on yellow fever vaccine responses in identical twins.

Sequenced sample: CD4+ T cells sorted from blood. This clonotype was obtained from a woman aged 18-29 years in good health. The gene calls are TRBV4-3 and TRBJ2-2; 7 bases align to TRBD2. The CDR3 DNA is TGCGCCAGCAGCCAAGCTAGCGGCAACACCGGGGAGCTGTTTTTT. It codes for CASSQASGNTGELFF.